This TCR beta chain is drawn from a study of CD8+ T cells in alopecia areata. It was cDNA, reverse transcribed from extracted RNA, that served as the sequencing template. Sequencing used immunoSEQ multiplex PCR; TCRdb keeps in-frame clones, though not all of them. The sample shows almost 250,000 clones, under 70% of them seen only once. In regard to this clone: Its antigen is as yet unknown.

General observations from the study: Lesional scalp displayed greater clonality than normal scalp, most notably in alopecia totalis/universalis.

The sequencing used CD4+ T cells sorted from blood, collected at week 0. This TCR was sampled from a human donor with alopecia areata.

The CDR3 sequence: CASSLSWRSYGYTF. The CDR3 nucleotides read TGTGCCAGCAGTTTATCGTGGAGGAGCTATGGCTACACCTTC. The chain links TRBV27 to TRBJ1-2; the D is unclear. V was pared by 0 bases and J by 4 bases, with 9 bases between. The germline CDR1 and CDR2 sequences are MNHEY and SMNVEV (reference sequence). CDR3 length: 14 amino acids.